Sequencing of this TCR beta chain was carried out in a study of CD8 T cells in Susac syndrome. With respect to this clonotype: The antigen is unknown.

Overall study findings and caveats: Where Susac syndrome CD4+ T cell repertoires were concerned, no clonal expansion was evident.

Between the trimmed V and J ends, which lost 2 bases and 3 bases, there was a span of 10 bases. Germline assignment: CDR1 PRHDT and CDR2 FYEKMQ (reference sequence). The CDR3 loop spans 14 amino acids. The RNA, about 0.45 to 1 ug, was put through reverse transcription using random hexamers. MiXCR, applied by TCRdb to the immunoSEQ multiplex PCR reads, yields one record per CDR3 protein. Of about 180,000 distinct CDR3 sequences listed, roughly 94% were seen once; the top ten hold around 0.094%. The receptor was isolated from a human donor with Susac syndrome. The specimen sequenced was CD4+ T cells from PBMCs. V is TRBV13 and J is TRBJ2-5; TRBD2 might be the D (5 bases). CDR3 residues: CASSLFAGKETQYF. The DNA for the CDR3 is TGTGCCAGCAGCTTATTTGCGGGTAAAGAGACCCAGTACTTC.